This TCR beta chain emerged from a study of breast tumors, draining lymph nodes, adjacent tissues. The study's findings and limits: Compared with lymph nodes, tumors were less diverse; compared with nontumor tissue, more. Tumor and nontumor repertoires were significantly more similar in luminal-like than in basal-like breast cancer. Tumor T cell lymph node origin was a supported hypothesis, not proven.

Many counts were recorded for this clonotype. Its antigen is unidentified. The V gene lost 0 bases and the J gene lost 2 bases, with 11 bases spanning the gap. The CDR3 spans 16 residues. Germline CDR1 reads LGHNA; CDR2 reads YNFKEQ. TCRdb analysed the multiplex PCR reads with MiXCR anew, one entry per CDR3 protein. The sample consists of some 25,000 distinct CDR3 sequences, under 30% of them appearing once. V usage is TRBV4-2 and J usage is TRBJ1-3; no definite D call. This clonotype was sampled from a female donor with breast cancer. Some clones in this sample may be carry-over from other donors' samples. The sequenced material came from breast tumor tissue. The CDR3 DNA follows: TGTGCCAGCAGCCAAGAAACCGGGGTTACTGGAAACACCATATATTTT. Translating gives CASSQETGVTGNTIYF.